The clone carrying this T cell receptor beta chain was counted between two and nine times. A read error may produce the germline difference seen at one junction end. Per germline, CDR1 SGHTA and CDR2 FQGNSA. The length of the CDR3 is 15 residues. This sample stems from a study of neurological immune-mediated disorders. TCRdb independently ran MiXCR on the 5' RACE reads; one entry per CDR3 protein. Among 25,000 to 35,000 distinct CDR3 sequences listed, approximately 5% were seen once. V usage is TRBV7-2 and J usage is TRBJ2-7; 9 bases map to TRBD2. This TCR was recovered from a woman aged 50 to 60 in good health. Sample: CD4+ T cells from blood. The CDR3 loop is CANSLGAGGPYEQYF. CDR3 DNA sequence: TGTGCCAACAGCTTAGGGGCGGGAGGGCCCTACGAGCAGTACTTC.